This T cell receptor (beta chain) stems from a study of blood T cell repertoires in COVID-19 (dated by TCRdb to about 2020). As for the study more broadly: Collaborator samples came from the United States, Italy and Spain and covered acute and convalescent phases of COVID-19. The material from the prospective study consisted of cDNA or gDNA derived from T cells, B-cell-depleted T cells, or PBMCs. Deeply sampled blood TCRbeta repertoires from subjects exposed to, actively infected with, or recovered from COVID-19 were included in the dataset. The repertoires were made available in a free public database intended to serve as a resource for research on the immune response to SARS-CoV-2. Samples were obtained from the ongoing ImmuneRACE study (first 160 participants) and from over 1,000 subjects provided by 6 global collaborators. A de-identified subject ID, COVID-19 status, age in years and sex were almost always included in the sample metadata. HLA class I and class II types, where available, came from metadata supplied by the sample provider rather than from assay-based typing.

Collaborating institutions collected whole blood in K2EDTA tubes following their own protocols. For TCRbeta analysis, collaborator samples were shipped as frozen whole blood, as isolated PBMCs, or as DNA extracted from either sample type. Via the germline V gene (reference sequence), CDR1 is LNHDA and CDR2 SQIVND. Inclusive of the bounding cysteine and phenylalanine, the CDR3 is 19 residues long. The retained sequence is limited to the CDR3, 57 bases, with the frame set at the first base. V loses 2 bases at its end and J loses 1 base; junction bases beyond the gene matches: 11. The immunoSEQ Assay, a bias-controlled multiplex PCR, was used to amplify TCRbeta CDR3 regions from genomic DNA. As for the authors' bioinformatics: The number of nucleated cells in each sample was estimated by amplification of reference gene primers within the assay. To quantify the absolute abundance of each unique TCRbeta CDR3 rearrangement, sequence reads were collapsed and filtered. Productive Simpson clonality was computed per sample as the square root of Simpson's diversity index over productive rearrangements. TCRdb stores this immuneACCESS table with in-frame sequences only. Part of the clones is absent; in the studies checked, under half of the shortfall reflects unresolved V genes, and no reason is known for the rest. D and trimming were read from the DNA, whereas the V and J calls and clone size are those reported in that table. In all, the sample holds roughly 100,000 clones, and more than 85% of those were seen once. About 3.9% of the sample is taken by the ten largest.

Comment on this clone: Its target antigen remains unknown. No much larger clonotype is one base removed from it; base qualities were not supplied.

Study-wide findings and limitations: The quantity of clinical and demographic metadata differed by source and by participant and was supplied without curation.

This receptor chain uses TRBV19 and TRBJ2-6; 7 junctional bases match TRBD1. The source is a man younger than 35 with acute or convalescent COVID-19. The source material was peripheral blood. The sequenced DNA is TGTGCCAGTAGTATAAGGCCGACAGGGTATTTGTCTGGGGCCAACGTCCTGACTTTC. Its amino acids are CASSIRPTGYLSGANVLTF.